The TCR beta chain under discussion was sequenced for a study of T cells after posttransplantation cyclophosphamide. This clone has a count of ten or more. Its antigen is currently unknown. Busulfan-fludarabine conditioning, marrow transplant, and cyclophosphamide on days +3 and +4 were administered. Study observations and caveats: Blood and skin or GI T cell repertoires showed limited TRB overlap. TRB clonality was highly associated with recipient CMV seropositivity and reactivation. Later blood repertoires were often dominated by clones from the donor CD8+ memory compartment.

The method was immunoSEQ multiplex PCR; TCRdb's version includes in-frame clones alone and lacks a portion of them. The sample lists 9,500 to 15,000 clones, none appearing once, the ten largest making up 26%. V lost 4 bases and J lost 6, with 11 bases in between. CDR1 MRHNA and CDR2 SNTAGT come from the germline V gene. There are 13 residues in the CDR3. The source of this sequence is a female patient aged 40-50 years who received an allogeneic stem cell transplant from a related donor, was CMV-positive, and had acute GVHD only. Among the T cells, some may be from the graft donor. V gene TRBV6-4 combines with J gene TRBJ2-3; tentatively, D is TRBD1 (5 bases). Here the sequenced sample was PBMCs, taken after allogeneic stem cell transplant with posttransplant cyclophosphamide. CDR3: CASSATWGDTQYF. The CDR3 DNA is TGTGCCAGCAGTGCCACATGGGGCGATACGCAGTATTTT.